This paragraph reports one TCR beta chain. This record comes from a study of blood T cell repertoires in COVID-19. As handled by the study authors: Amplified reference gene primers provided the basis for estimating nucleated cell counts. Measured with immunoSEQ multiplex PCR; TCRdb has only the in-frame clones, and not every one. V, J and clone size reflect that table, while D and trimming were determined from the DNA. Of roughly 170,000 clones listed, 80% to 90% are singletons. The CDR3 is made up of 12 amino acids. The receptor's source is a young woman who had recovered from COVID-19. Sequenced sample: peripheral blood. J is TRBJ2-1 and V is TRBV21-1; TRBD1, the table's D call, lacks a check against the DNA. TRBV21-1 is a pseudogene segment. The CDR3 DNA sequence: TGTGCCAGCAGCAAATCAGGACAGCCACAGTTCTTC. This gives the protein CASSKSGQPQFF.